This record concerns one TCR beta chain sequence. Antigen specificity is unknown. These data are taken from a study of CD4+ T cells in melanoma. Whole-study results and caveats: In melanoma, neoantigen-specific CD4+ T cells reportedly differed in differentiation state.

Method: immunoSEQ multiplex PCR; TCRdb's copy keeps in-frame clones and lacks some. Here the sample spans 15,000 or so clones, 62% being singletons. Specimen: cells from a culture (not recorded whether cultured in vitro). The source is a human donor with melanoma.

The CDR3 DNA reads as TGTGCCAGCAGCTTAGGGCGACGATCCCTCACAGATACGCAGTATTTT. Protein product: CASSLGRRSLTDTQYF. The V and J genes are TRBV7-3 and TRBJ2-3; no clear D gene. The V gene's germline CDR1 is SGHTA and CDR2 FQGTGA. The CDR3 is 16 amino acids. V was cut by 2 bases and J by 2 bases, with 14 bases left in between.